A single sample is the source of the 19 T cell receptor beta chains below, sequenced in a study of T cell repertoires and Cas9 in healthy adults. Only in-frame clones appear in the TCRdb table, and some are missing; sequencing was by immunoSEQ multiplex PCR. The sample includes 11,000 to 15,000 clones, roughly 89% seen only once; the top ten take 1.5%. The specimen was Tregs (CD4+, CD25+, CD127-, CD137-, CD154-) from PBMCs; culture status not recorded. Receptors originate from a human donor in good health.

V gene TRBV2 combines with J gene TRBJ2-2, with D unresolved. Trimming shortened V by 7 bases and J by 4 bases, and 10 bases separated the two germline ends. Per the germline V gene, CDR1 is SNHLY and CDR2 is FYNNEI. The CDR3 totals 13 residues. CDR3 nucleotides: TGTGCCAGCACAGACGTGGGCACCGGGGAGCTGTTTTTT. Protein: CASTDVGTGELFF.

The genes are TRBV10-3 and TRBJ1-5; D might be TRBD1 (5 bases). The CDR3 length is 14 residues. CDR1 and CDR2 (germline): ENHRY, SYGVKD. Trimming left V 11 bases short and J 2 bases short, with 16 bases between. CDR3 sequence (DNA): TGTGCCGCTAACGGGGCGTCGGGCAATCAGCCCCAGCATTTT. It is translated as CAANGASGNQPQHF.

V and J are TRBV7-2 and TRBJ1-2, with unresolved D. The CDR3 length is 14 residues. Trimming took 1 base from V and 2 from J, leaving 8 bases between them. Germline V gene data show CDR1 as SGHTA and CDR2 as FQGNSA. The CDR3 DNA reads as TGTGCCAGCAGCTTAGAACCGGGGAACTATGGCTACACCTTC. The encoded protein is CASSLEPGNYGYTF.

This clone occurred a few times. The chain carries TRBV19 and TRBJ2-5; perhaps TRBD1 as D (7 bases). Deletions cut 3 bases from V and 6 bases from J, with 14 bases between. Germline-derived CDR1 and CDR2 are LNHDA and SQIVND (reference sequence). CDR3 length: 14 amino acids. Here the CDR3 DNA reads TGTGCCAGTAGTATTCTAGGAGGGGGCCAGACCCAGTACTTC. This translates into CASSILGGGQTQYF.

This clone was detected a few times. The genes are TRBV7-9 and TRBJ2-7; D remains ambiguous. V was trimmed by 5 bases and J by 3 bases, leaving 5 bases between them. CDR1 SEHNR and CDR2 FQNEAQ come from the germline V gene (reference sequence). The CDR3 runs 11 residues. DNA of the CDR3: TGTGCCAGCAGCAGGAACTACGAGCAGTACTTC. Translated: CASSRNYEQYF.

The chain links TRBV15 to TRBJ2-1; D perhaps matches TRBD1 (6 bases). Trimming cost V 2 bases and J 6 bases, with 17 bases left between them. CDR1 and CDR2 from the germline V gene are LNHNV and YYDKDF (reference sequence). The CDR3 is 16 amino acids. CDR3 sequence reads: CATSRFWQGTSNEQFF. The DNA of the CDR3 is TGTGCCACCAGCAGATTCTGGCAGGGGACCAGCAATGAGCAGTTCTTC.

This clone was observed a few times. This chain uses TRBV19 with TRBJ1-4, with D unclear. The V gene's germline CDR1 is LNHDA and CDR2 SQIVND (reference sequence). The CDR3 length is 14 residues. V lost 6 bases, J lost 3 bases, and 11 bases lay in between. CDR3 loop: CASRRQQSNEKLFF. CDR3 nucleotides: TGTGCCAGTAGACGGCAGCAATCTAATGAAAAACTGTTTTTT.

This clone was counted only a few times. The CDR3 loop is CASRPGDGKNIQYF. The CDR3, as DNA: TGTGCCAGCCGCCCGGGAGATGGTAAAAACATTCAGTACTTC. The chain recombines TRBV10-3 with TRBJ2-4, with a tentative D call TRBD2 (6 bases). The germline gives CDR1 ENHRY, CDR2 SYGVKD. Trimming took off 10 bases at V and 4 bases at J, with 17 bases between the two ends. The CDR3 extends over 14 amino acids.

CDR3: CASSAPGQGKYEQYF. Written as DNA, the CDR3 is TGTGCCAGCAGCGCACCGGGACAGGGCAAATACGAGCAGTACTTC. J is TRBJ2-5 and V is TRBV6-1; 9 bases fit TRBD1. The J call may be incorrect, as the DNA end agrees better with TRBJ2-7. The CDR3 length is 15 residues. The germline CDR1 and CDR2 sequences are MNHNS and SASEGT.

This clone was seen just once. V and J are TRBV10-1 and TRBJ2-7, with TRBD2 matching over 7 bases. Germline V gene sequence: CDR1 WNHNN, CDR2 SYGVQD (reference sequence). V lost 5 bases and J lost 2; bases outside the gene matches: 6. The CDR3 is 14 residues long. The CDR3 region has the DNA TGCGCCAGCAGTTGGGGGGGGACTCCCTACGAGCAGTACGTC. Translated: CASSWGGTPYEQYV.

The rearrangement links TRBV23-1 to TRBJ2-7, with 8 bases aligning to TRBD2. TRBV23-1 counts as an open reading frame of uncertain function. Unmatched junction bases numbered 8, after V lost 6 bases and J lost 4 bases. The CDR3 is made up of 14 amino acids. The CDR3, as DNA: TGCGCCAGCAGAAAGAAGAGCGGGAGTTACGAGCAGTACGTC. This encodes CASRKKSGSYEQYV.

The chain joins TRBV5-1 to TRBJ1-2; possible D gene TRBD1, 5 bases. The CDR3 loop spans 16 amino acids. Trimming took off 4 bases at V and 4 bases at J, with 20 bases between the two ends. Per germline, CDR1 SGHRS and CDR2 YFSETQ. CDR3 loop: CASSGGDVRSGYGYTF. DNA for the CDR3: TGCGCCAGCAGCGGGGGGGACGTCCGCAGTGGCTATGGCTACACCTTC.

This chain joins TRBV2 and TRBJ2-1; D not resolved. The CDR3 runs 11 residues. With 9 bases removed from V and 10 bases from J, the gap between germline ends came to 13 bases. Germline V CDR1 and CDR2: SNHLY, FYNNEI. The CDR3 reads CASQFFVEQFF. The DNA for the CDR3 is TGTGCCAGTCAGTTTTTCGTCGAGCAGTTCTTC.

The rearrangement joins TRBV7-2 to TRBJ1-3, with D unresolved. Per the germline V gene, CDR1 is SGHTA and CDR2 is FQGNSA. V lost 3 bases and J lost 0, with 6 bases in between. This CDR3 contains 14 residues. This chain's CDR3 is CASSLFLSGNTIYF. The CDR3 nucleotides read TGTGCCAGCAGCTTGTTCCTCTCTGGAAACACCATATATTTT. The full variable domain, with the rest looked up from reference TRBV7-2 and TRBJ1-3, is GAGVSQSPSNKVTEKGKDVELRCDPISGHTALYWYRQSLGQGLEFLIYFQGNSAPDKSGLPSDRFSAERTGGSVSTLTIQRTQQEDSAVYLCASSLFLSGNTIYFGEGSWLTVV.

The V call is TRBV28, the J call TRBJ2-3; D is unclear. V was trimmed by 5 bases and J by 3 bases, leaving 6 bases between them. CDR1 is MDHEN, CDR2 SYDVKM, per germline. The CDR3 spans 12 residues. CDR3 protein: CASSPPTDTQYF. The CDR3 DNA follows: TGTGCCAGCAGTCCCCCTACAGATACGCAGTATTTT.

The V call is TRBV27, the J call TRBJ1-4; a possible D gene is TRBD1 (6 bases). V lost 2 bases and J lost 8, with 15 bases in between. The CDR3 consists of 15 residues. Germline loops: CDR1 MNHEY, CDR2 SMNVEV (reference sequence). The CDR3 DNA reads TGTGCCAGCAGTTTACGGGGCAGGGGTTGGGAAAAACTGTTTTTT. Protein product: CASSLRGRGWEKLFF.

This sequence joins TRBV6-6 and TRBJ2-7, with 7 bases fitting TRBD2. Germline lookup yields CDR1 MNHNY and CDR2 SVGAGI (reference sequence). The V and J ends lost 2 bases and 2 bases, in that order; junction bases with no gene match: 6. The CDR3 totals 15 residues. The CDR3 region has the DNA TGTGCCAGCAGTTACGAGAGCGGGGCGACCTACGAGCAGTACTTC. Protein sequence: CASSYESGATYEQYF.

The CDR3 here is CASSFGTYYNSPLHF. In nucleotides, the CDR3 is TGTGCCAGCAGCTTCGGGACATATTATAATTCACCCCTCCACTTT. The chain recombines TRBV5-4 with TRBJ1-6; a weak D match, TRBD1 (6 bases). This CDR3 has 15 amino acids. Germline CDR1 reads SGHNT; CDR2 reads YYREEE (reference sequence). With 2 bases removed from V and 4 bases from J, the gap between germline ends came to 10 bases. Variable domain in full (rest from reference TRBV5-4 and TRBJ1-6): ETGVTQSPTHLIKTRGQQVTLRCSSQSGHNTVSWYQQALGQGPQFIFQYYREEENGRGNFPPRFSGLQFPNYSSELNVNALELDDSALYLCASSFGTYYNSPLHFGNGTRLTVT.

CDR3 sequence (DNA): TGCGCCAGCAGCCAAGTTTCGGGGGCTGTGGGTGGCTACACCTTC. This sequence encodes CASSQVSGAVGGYTF. V gene TRBV4-1 combines with J gene TRBJ1-2; D might be TRBD1 (6 bases). The CDR3 is made up of 15 amino acids. Germline V lookup: CDR1 MGHRA, CDR2 YSYEKL. V lost 1 base and J 7 bases, leaving 16 bases between the germline ends.